This T cell receptor (beta chain) was retrieved from a study of blood T cell repertoires in COVID-19. Study-wide context: Spain, Italy and the United States supplied samples that represented acute and convalescent COVID-19.

Here immunoSEQ multiplex PCR was the method, and the copy in TCRdb shows in-frame clones only, minus some. The table records 150,000 to 200,000 clones, roughly nine tenths of them present only once. The germline V gene encodes CDR1 GTSNPN and CDR2 SVGIG (reference sequence). Trimming shortened V by 4 bases and J by 4 bases, and 26 bases separated the two germline ends. This CDR3 spans 17 amino acids. The material sequenced was peripheral blood. The sequence was collected from a woman older than 75 in a cohort sampled during active or convalescent COVID-19. The chain recombines TRBV30 with TRBJ2-7; TRBD2 might be the D (5 bases). The CDR3 region has the DNA TGTGCCTGGACCCCGCGGGCGGGCACCCGAGAGAGGTACGAGCAGTACGTC. It translates to CAWTPRAGTRERYEQYV.